This TCR beta chain is from a study of cytomegalovirus exposure and HLA in healthy donors. Whole-study results and caveats: The study designated over 150 TCR beta chains cytomegalovirus-associated. From TCR beta sequences, most subjects' HLA-A and HLA-B alleles were reportedly predicted accurately. A later analysis associated approximately 17,000 TCR beta sequences with HLA alleles at a 0.05 false discovery rate.

The PCR used 60 Vbeta and 13 Jbeta primers. The protocol was immunoSEQ multiplex PCR, while the TCRdb copy is restricted to in-frame clones and leaves out a portion. The sample yields more than 95,000 clones, 70% to 85% seen once. V gave up 5 bases and J gave up 2 bases; unmatched junction bases: 7. The CDR3 has 15 residues. Per germline, CDR1 SGHVS and CDR2 FNYEAQ. Of note for this clone: Its antigen remains unknown.

The J gene is TRBJ2-7, the V gene TRBV7-6; 9 nucleotides line up with TRBD1. Material: PBMCs. This receptor was identified in a man between 18 and 35 years old in good health and CMV-seronegative. CDR3 sequence (DNA): TGTGCCAGCAGCCCAAGGTGGGACAGGGCCTACGAGCAGTACTTC. Its translation is CASSPRWDRAYEQYF.